This T cell receptor (beta chain) is drawn from a study of T cell changes during pregnancy in multiple sclerosis. Trimming took 10 bases from V and 0 from J, leaving 3 bases between them. Germline V gene lookup returns CDR1 LNHDA and CDR2 SQIVND (reference sequence). This CDR3 spans 10 amino acids. The data were produced by immunoSEQ multiplex PCR, yet TCRdb's version contains in-frame clones alone and is incomplete. The sample holds approximately 44,000 clones, roughly 90% seen once. This sequence originates from a female donor with multiple sclerosis, enrolled in a pregnancy study. The rearrangement links TRBV19 to TRBJ1-1, with D unresolved. The starting material was CD8+ T cells from peripheral blood mononuclear cells, obtained in the third trimester of pregnancy. CDR3 sequence: CATMNTEAFF. CDR3 sequence (DNA): TGTGCCACCATGAACACTGAAGCTTTCTTT.